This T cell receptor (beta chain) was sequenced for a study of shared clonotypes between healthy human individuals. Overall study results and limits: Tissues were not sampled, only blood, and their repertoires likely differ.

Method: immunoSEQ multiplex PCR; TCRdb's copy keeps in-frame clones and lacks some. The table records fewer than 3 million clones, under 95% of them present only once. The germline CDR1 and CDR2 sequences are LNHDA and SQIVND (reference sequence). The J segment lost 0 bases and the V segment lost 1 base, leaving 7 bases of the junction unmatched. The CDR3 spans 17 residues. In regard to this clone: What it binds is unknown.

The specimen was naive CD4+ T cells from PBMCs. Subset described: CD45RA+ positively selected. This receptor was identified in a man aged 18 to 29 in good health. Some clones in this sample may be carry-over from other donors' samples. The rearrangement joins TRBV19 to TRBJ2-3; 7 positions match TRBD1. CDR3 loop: CASSIVPGQRSTDTQYF. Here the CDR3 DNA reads TGTGCCAGTAGTATAGTCCCGGGACAGAGAAGCACAGATACGCAGTATTTT.